A single T cell receptor beta chain is shown here with its context. Germline-derived CDR1 and CDR2 are LNHDA and SQIVND (reference sequence). CDR3 length: 15 amino acids. This record belongs to a study of monozygotic twins with inflammatory bowel disease. Using the 5' RACE reads, TCRdb records one entry per CDR3 protein without DNA. The specimen's table records fewer than 150,000 distinct CDR3 sequences. The draw for each donor consisted of a single 2.5 ml blood sample. T cells were not sorted, and total RNA was isolated straight from whole blood. The sample was blood. The chain uses TRBV19 and TRBJ2-7; no DNA is available, so the TRBD1 call from TCRdb remains unchecked. This clonotype was sampled from a human donor with ulcerative colitis or Crohn's disease, or a healthy co-twin of an affected twin (not recorded which). The CDR3 sequence: CASSRRGQASYEQYF. The variable domain in full, completed from reference TRBV19 and TRBJ2-7, reads DGGITQSPKYLFRKEGQNVTLSCEQNLNHDAMYWYRQDPGQGLRLIYYSQIVNDFQKGDIAEGYSVSREKKESFPLTVTSAQKNPTAFYLCASSRRGQASYEQYFGPGTRLTVT.